These 17 T cell receptor beta chains share one sample of origin, sequenced in a study of T cell responses to AZD1222 COVID-19 vaccine. Assay used: immunoSEQ multiplex PCR; TCRdb lists only in-frame clones, some missing. Of 110,000 to 150,000 clones detected, approximately 90% appear once; the ten largest clones hold around 3.1%. The sample consisted of peripheral blood, taken 28 days after the second AZD1222 dose. All receptors come from an adult who received the AZD1222 COVID-19 vaccine.

This clone was observed a few times. The rearrangement joins TRBV4-2 to TRBJ2-2, with TRBD1 as a possible D gene (5 bases). V shed 1 base and J shed 7 bases, with 16 bases lying between them. Looked up from germline, CDR1 is LGHNA and CDR2 is YNFKEQ. The CDR3 has 16 amino acids. The CDR3, as DNA: TGTGCCAGCAGCCAAGGGACCGGACAACGTTACGGGGAGCTGTTTTTT. This sequence encodes CASSQGTGQRYGELFF.

The rearrangement joins TRBV27 to TRBJ2-7, with a tentative D call TRBD2 (6 bases). The CDR3 spans 14 residues. Between the trimmed V and J ends, which lost 3 bases and 0 bases, there was a span of 9 bases. Germline V CDR1 and CDR2: MNHEY, SMNVEV (reference sequence). CDR3 sequence (DNA): TGTGCCAGCAGTTTCGGACTATACTCCTACGAGCAGTACTTC. It yields the protein CASSFGLYSYEQYF.

The chain has TRBV28 and TRBJ2-7; D is possibly TRBD1 (5 bases). This CDR3 comprises 17 residues. The V and J ends lost 4 bases and 3 bases respectively, with 22 bases between them. In germline, CDR1 is MDHEN, CDR2 SYDVKM. CDR3 nucleotides: TGTGCCAGCAGTTCCATTACCTCGGGCAGGGCCAACTACGAGCAGTACTTC. Translated, it gives CASSSITSGRANYEQYF.

The V and J genes are TRBV28 and TRBJ2-7; D is perhaps TRBD1 (5 bases). There are 13 residues in the CDR3. Germline V gives CDR1 MDHEN, CDR2 SYDVKM. V shed 6 bases and J shed 3 bases, with 12 bases lying between them. CDR3 sequence: CASRKQDRYEQYF. The CDR3 nucleotides read TGTGCCAGCAGGAAACAGGACCGCTACGAGCAGTACTTC.

The gene calls are TRBV28 and TRBJ1-3, with 7 bases aligning to TRBD1. Germline CDR1 is MDHEN and CDR2 is SYDVKM. Trimming at V came to 7 bases and at J to 2 bases, leaving 5 bases not matched to a gene. The CDR3 extends over 14 amino acids. CDR3: CASKGAATGNTIYF. The DNA of the CDR3 is TGTGCCAGCAAGGGGGCAGCAACTGGAAACACCATATATTTT.

The chain combines TRBV28 with TRBJ1-1, with unresolved D. The CDR3 extends over 15 amino acids. V was pared by 1 base and J by 9 bases, with 18 bases between. Germline CDR1 MDHEN, CDR2 SYDVKM. Here the CDR3 DNA reads TGTGCCAGCAGTTTATACACCGGGCGCAGCCCTAAAGCTTTCTTT. This translates into CASSLYTGRSPKAFF.

The chain links TRBV30 to TRBJ2-2; D is undetermined. From germline, CDR1 is GTSNPN and CDR2 SVGIG (reference sequence). V was pared by 2 bases and J by 9 bases, with 7 bases between. The CDR3 covers 11 residues. CDR3 nucleotides: TGTGCCTGGAGTTTTGTCAGGGAGCTGTTTTTT. This gives the protein CAWSFVRELFF.

The chain employs TRBV27 and TRBJ2-7, with unresolved D. Germline CDR1 and CDR2: MNHEY and SMNVEV (reference sequence). Trimming removed 6 bases at V and 0 bases at J, with 12 bases between. The CDR3 has 14 residues. CDR3 in DNA: TGTGCCAGCAGCCAAAGGACGAGCTCCTACGAGCAGTACTTC. It codes for CASSQRTSSYEQYF.

As for this clone: An end of the junction differs from the germline gene, which may be a read error. The chain combines TRBV7-7 with TRBJ2-2, with D tentatively TRBD1 (6 bases). From germline, CDR1 is SSHAT and CDR2 FNYEAQ (reference sequence). CDR3 length: 13 residues. The CDR3 is CASSLDSTGELFF. For the CDR3, the DNA is TGTGCTAGCAGCCTGGACAGCACCGGGGAGCTGTTTTTT.

The CDR3 reads CASSLVGQTYGYTF. CDR3 in DNA: TGTGCCAGCAGCCTTGTTGGACAGACGTATGGCTACACCTTC. The chain recombines TRBV7-2 with TRBJ1-2; D may be TRBD1 (6 bases). With 5 bases removed from V and 5 bases from J, the gap between germline ends came to 15 bases. The CDR3 contains 14 residues. CDR1 and CDR2 from the germline V gene are SGHTA and FQGNSA.

The chain recombines TRBV6-2 or TRBV6-3 with TRBJ2-4, with TRBD2 matching over 7 bases. CDR3 length: 16 residues. The junction had 5 bases not matched to a gene; V was cut back by 2 bases and J by 1 base. CDR1 is MNHEY, CDR2 SVGEGT, per germline. CDR3 DNA: TGTGCCAGCAGTTACGCGGGGGTTTCGGCCAAAAACATTCAGTACTTC. It encodes CASSYAGVSAKNIQYF.

This chain connects TRBV18 to TRBJ1-3, with D unclear. Trimming shortened V by 5 bases and J by 0 bases, and 8 bases separated the two germline ends. CDR1 is KGHSH and CDR2 is LQKENI in the germline V gene. The CDR3 totals 14 residues. The CDR3 nucleotides are TGTGCCAGCTCAAACGGATTCTCTGGAAACACCATATATTTT. Translating it yields CASSNGFSGNTIYF.

CDR3 nucleotides: TGTGCCAGCAGCTTACGTCCCGGCCCAGGGGGCACAGATACGCAGTATTTT. It yields the protein CASSLRPGPGGTDTQYF. The gene calls are TRBV7-2 and TRBJ2-3, with TRBD1 as a possible D gene (6 bases). This CDR3 is built from 17 residues. Germline CDR1 is SGHTA and CDR2 is FQGNSA. Trimming removed 2 bases from V and 1 base from J, with 16 bases in between. The variable domain in full, with the rest retrieved from reference TRBV7-2 and TRBJ2-3, is GAGVSQSPSNKVTEKGKDVELRCDPISGHTALYWYRQSLGQGLEFLIYFQGNSAPDKSGLPSDRFSAERTGGSVSTLTIQRTQQEDSAVYLCASSLRPGPGGTDTQYFGPGTRLTVL.

The CDR3 sequence is CASSIKRTGEFYEQYF. The CDR3 DNA follows: TGTGCCAGTAGTATAAAACGGACGGGAGAATTCTACGAGCAGTACTTC. The chain combines TRBV19 with TRBJ2-7; D possibly corresponds to TRBD2 (6 bases). The CDR3 is made up of 16 amino acids. Germline V gene lookup returns CDR1 LNHDA and CDR2 SQIVND (reference sequence). V lost 2 bases and J lost 3, with 17 bases in between.

Here the CDR3 reads CASSPVTQLSVSYNEQFF. CDR3 sequence (DNA): TGTGCCAGCAGTCCAGTTACCCAACTTAGCGTCTCCTACAATGAGCAGTTCTTC. The chain couples TRBV28 to TRBJ2-1, with a weak D call TRBD2 (5 bases). Between the trimmed V and J ends, which lost 5 bases and 0 bases, there was a span of 20 bases. The CDR3 spans 18 residues. The germline CDR1 and CDR2 sequences are MDHEN and SYDVKM.

The V call is TRBV5-4, the J call TRBJ2-2, with D maybe TRBD2 (5 bases). The CDR3 loop spans 14 amino acids. Germline V gives CDR1 SGHNT, CDR2 YYREEE (reference sequence). Trimming left V 3 bases short and J 5 bases short, with 11 bases between. The CDR3 nucleotides read TGTGCCAGCAGCTCCCCTAGCCAAACCGGGGAGCTGTTTTTT. Its protein product is CASSSPSQTGELFF.

This rearrangement joins TRBV28 to TRBJ2-1; 10 bases line up with TRBD2. The trim removed 6 bases at V and 3 bases at J, leaving 5 bases unmatched. Germline loops: CDR1 MDHEN, CDR2 SYDVKM. The CDR3 consists of 15 residues. The CDR3 protein is CASRESGRGYNEQFF. In DNA, the CDR3 is TGTGCCAGCAGGGAGAGCGGGAGGGGCTACAATGAGCAGTTCTTC.